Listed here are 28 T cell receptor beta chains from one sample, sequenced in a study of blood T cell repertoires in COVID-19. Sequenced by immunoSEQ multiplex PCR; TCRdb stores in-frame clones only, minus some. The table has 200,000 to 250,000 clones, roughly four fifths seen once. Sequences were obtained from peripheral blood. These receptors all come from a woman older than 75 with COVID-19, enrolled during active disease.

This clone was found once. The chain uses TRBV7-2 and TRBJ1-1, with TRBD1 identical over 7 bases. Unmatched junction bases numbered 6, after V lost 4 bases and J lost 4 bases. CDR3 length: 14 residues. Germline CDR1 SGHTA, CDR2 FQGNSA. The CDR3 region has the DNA TGTGCCAGCAGCTCCTCCACAGGGGTCACTGAAGCTTTCTTT. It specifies CASSSSTGVTEAFF.

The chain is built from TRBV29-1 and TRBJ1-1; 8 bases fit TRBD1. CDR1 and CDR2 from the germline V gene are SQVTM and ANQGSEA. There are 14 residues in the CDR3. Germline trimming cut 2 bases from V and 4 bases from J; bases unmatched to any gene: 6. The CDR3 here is CSVETDRGSTEAFF. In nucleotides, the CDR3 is TGCAGCGTTGAAACAGACAGGGGTAGCACTGAAGCTTTCTTT.

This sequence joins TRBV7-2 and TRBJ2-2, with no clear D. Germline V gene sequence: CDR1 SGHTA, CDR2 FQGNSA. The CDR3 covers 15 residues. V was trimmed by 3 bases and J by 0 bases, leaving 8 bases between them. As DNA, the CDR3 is TGTGCCAGCAGCTTCAGTAACGCGAACACCGGGGAGCTGTTTTTT. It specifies CASSFSNANTGELFF.

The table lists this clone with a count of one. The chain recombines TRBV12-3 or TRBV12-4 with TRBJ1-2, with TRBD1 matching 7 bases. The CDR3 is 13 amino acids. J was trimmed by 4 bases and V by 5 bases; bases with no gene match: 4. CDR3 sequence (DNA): TGTGCCAGCAGTGACAGGGCCCGCTATGGCTACACCTTC. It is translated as CASSDRARYGYTF.

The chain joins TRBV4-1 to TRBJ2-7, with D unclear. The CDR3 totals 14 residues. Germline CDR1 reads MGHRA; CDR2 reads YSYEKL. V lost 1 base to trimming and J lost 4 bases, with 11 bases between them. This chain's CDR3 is CASSQGASGYEQYF. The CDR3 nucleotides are TGCGCCAGCAGCCAAGGAGCCTCTGGTTACGAGCAGTACTTC.

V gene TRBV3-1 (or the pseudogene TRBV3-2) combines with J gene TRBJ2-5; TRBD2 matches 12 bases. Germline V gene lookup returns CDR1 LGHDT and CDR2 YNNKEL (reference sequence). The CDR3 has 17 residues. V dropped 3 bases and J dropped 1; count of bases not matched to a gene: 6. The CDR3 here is CASSQRRLAGAQETQYF. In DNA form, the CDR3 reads TGTGCCAGCAGCCAGCGACGACTAGCGGGGGCCCAAGAGACCCAGTACTTC.

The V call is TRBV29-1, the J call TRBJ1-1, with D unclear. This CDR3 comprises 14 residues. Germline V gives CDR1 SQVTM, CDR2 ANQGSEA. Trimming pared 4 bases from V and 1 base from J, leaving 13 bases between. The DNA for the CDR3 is TGCAGCGTTGTTCGGAGAACCTCGAACACTGAAGCTTTCTTT. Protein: CSVVRRTSNTEAFF.

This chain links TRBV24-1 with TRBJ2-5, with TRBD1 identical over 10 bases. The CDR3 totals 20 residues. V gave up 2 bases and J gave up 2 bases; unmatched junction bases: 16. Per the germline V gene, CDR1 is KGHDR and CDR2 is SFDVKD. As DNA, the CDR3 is TGTGCCACCAGTGATTCAGGGGGGGACAGGGGCCTTCGACTACAAGAGACCCAGTACTTC. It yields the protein CATSDSGGDRGLRLQETQYF.

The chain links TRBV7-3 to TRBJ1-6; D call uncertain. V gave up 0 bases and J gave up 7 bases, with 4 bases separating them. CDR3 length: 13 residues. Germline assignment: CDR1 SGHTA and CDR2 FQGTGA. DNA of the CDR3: TGTGCCAGCAGCTTAACTCAGAATTCACCCCTCCACTTT. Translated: CASSLTQNSPLHF.

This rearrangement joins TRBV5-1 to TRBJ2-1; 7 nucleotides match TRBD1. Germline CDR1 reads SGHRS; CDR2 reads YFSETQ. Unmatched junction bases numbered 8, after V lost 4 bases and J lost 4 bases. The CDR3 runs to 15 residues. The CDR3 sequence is CASSLTGTAYNEQFF. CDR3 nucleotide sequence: TGCGCCAGCAGCCTCACCGGGACAGCGTACAATGAGCAGTTCTTC.

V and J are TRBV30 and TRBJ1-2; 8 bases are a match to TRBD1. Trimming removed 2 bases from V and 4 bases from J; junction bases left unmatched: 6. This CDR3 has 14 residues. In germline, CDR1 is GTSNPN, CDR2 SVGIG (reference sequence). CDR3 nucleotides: TGTGCCTGGAGTCGCAGGGGGACAGGCTATGGCTACACCTTC. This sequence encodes CAWSRRGTGYGYTF.

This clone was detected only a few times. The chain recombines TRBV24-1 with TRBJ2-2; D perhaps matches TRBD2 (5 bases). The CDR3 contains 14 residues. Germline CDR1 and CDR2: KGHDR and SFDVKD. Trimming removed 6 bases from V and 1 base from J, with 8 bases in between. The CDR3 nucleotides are TGTGCCACCAGTAAGACTATGAACACCGGGGAGCTGTTTTTT. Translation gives CATSKTMNTGELFF.

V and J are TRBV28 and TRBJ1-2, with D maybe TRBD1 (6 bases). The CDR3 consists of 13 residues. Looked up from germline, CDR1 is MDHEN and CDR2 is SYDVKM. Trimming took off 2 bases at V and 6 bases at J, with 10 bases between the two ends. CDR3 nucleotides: TGTGCCAGCAGTTTAGACAGGCTGGATGGCTACACCTTC. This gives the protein CASSLDRLDGYTF.

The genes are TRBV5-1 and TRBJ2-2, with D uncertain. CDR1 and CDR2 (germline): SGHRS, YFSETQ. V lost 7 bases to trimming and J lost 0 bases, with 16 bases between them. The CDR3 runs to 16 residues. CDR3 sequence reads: CASDPQPETNTGELFF. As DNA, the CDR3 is TGCGCCAGCGATCCCCAACCAGAAACGAACACCGGGGAGCTGTTTTTT.

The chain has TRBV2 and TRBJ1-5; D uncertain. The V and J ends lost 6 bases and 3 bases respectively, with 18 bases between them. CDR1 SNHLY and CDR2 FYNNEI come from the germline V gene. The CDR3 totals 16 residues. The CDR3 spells CASRAGLDGPNQPQHF. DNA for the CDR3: TGTGCCAGCAGGGCCGGACTGGACGGACCCAATCAGCCCCAGCATTTT.

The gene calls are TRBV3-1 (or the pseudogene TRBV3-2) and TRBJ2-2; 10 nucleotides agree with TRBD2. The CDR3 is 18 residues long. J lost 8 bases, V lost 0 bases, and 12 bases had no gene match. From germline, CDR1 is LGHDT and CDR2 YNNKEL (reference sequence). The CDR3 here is CASSQEGWTSGRRGELFF. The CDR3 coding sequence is TGTGCCAGCAGCCAAGAAGGGTGGACTAGCGGTAGAAGGGGGGAGCTGTTTTTT.

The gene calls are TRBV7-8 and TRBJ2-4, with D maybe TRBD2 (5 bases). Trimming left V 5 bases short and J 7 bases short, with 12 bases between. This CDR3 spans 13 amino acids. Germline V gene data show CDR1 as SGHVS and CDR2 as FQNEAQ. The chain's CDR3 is CASSQSGVNIQYF. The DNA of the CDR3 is TGTGCCAGCAGCCAAAGCGGAGTCAACATTCAGTACTTC.

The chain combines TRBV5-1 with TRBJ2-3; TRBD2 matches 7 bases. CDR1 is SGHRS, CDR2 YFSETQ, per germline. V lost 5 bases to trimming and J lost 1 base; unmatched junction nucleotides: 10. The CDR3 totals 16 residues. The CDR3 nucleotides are TGCGCCAGCAGTAGGGCTAGCGGACAACGCACAGATACGCAGTATTTT. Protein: CASSRASGQRTDTQYF.

For the CDR3, the DNA is TGTGCCAGCAGTGAACAGGCTAACTATGGCTACACCTTC. The encoded protein is CASSEQANYGYTF. The chain links TRBV2 to TRBJ1-2; no reliable D call. There are 13 residues in the CDR3. Germline V lookup: CDR1 SNHLY, CDR2 FYNNEI. V lost 2 bases and J 0 bases, leaving 4 bases between the germline ends.

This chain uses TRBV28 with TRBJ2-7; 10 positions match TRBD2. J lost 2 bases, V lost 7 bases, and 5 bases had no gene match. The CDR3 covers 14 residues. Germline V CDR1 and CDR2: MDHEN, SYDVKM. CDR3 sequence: CASTLSGRPYEQYF. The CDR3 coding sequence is TGTGCCAGCACTCTTAGCGGGAGGCCCTACGAGCAGTACTTC. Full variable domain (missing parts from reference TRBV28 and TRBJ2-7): DVKVTQSSRYLVKRTGEKVFLECVQDMDHENMFWYRQDPGLGLRLIYFSYDVKMKEKGDIPEGYSVSREKKERFSLILESASTNQTSMYLCASTLSGRPYEQYFGPGTRLTVT.

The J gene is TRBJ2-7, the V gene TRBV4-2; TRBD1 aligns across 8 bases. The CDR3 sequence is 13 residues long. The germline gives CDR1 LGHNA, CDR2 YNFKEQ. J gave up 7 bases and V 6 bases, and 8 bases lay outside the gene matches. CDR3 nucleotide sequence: TGTGCCAGCAGGCCGACAGGGGTACAGGAGCAGTACTTC. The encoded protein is CASRPTGVQEQYF.

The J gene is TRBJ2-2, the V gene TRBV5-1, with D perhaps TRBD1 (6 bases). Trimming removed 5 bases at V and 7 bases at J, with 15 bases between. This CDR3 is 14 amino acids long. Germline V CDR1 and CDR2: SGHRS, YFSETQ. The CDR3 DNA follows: TGCGCCAGCAGGGGGGCCATGTCCGACGGGGAGCTGTTTTTT. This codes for CASRGAMSDGELFF. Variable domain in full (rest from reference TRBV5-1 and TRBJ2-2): KAGVTQTPRYLIKTRGQQVTLSCSPISGHRSVSWYQQTPGQGLQFLFEYFSETQRNKGNFPGRFSGRQFSNSRSEMNVSTLELGDSALYLCASRGAMSDGELFFGEGSRLTVL.

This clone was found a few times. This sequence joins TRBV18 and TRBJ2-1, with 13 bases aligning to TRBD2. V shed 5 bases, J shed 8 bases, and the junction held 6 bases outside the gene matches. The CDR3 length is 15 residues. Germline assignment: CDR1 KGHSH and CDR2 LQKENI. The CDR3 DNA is TGTGCCAGCTCAACCCGGACTAGCGGGAGCGATGAGCAGTTCTTC. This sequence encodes CASSTRTSGSDEQFF.

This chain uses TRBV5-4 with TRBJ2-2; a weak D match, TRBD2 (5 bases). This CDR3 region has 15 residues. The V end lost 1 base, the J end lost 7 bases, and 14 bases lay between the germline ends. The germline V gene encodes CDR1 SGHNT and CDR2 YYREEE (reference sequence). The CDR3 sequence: CASSLMRDVGGELFF. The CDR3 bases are TGTGCCAGCAGCTTGATGAGGGATGTTGGCGGGGAGCTGTTTTTT.

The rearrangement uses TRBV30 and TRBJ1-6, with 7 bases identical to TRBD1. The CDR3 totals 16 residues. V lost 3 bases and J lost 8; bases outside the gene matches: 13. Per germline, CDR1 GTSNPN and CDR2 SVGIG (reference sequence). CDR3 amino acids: CAWRLSGGEVDSPLHF. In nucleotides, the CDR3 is TGTGCCTGGAGGTTGTCAGGGGGAGAGGTTGATTCACCCCTCCACTTT. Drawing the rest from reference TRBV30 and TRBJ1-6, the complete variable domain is SQTIHQWPATLVQPVGSPLSLECTVEGTSNPNLYWYRQAAGRGLQLLFYSVGIGQISSEVPQNLSASRPQDRQFILSSKKLLLSDSGFYLCAWRLSGGEVDSPLHFGNGTRLTVT.

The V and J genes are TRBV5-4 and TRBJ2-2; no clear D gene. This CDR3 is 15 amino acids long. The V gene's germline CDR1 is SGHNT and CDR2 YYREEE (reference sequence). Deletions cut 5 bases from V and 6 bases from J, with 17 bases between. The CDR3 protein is CASSFSSSLAGELFF. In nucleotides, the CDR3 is TGTGCCAGCAGTTTCAGTTCTTCGTTGGCCGGGGAGCTGTTTTTT.

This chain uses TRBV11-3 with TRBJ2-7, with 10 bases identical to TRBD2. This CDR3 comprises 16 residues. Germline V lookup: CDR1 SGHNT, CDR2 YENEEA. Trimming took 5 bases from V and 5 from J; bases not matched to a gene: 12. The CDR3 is CASSPGLAGAGDEQYF. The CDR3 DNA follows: TGTGCCAGCAGCCCGGGGCTAGCGGGAGCGGGAGACGAGCAGTACTTC.

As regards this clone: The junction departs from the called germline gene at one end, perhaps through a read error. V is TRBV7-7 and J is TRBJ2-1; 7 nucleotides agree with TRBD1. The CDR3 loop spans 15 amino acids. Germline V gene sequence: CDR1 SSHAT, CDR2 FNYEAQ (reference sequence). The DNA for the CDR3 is TGTGCTAGCAGCCCCCGGACAGGACAAAACAATGAGCAGTTCTTC. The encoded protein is CASSPRTGQNNEQFF.